The 25 T cell receptor beta chains given below trace back to one sample, sequenced in a study of T cell responses to AZD1222 COVID-19 vaccine (TCRdb year 2021). Explained via the paper, the time point label denotes: baseline before first vaccination. Libraries were constructed by the immunoSEQ multiplex PCR assay. This immuneACCESS table, as held by TCRdb, lists in-frame sequences with V and J called but not all clones. Of the missing ones, under half trace to an unresolved V gene in checked studies; the others have no known cause. The sample table lists 80,000 to 90,000 clones, more than 75% of them with a count of one. Jointly, the top ten make up 3% of the sample. Sample: peripheral blood, taken on day 0 of AZD1222 vaccination. These receptor sequences come from an adult in good health.

The rearrangement links TRBV5-4 to TRBJ1-1; D uncertain. CDR3 length: 14 residues. Germline CDR1 reads SGHNT; CDR2 reads YYREEE (reference sequence). Trimming removed 6 bases at V and 4 bases at J, with 16 bases between. In nucleotides, the CDR3 is TGTGCCAGCAATCCCGCAGGAATAGTCACTGAAGCTTTCTTT. It encodes CASNPAGIVTEAFF.

This chain joins TRBV28 and TRBJ2-7; no firm D call. The CDR3 loop spans 15 amino acids. The V gene's germline CDR1 is MDHEN and CDR2 SYDVKM. Trimming took off 4 bases at V and 3 bases at J, with 16 bases between the two ends. As DNA, the CDR3 is TGTGCCAGCAGTTCTGGCGGTCATGAAATCTACGAGCAGTACTTC. Translating it yields CASSSGGHEIYEQYF.

The chain links TRBV6-5 to TRBJ2-5; 7 positions agree with TRBD2. Per the germline V gene, CDR1 is MNHEY and CDR2 is SVGAGI. There are 14 residues in the CDR3. With V trimmed by 1 base and J by 3 bases, 2 bases remained unmatched. This CDR3 is CASSYWGGEETQYF. Written as DNA, the CDR3 is TGTGCCAGCAGTTACTGGGGGGGGGAAGAGACCCAGTACTTC.

The J gene is TRBJ1-4, the V gene TRBV7-9, with 7 bases aligning to TRBD1. CDR3 size: 15 residues. V dropped 4 bases and J dropped 8; count of bases not matched to a gene: 10. The V gene's germline CDR1 is SEHNR and CDR2 FQNEAQ (reference sequence). CDR3 protein: CASSSGQDLSEKLFF. CDR3 bases: TGTGCCAGCAGCTCCGGACAGGACCTATCAGAAAAACTGTTTTTT.

J is TRBJ2-7 and V is TRBV15, with a tentative D call TRBD2 (5 bases). The CDR3 has 13 amino acids. V dropped 3 bases and J dropped 3 bases, with 9 bases sitting between them. Germline V CDR1 and CDR2: LNHNV, YYDKDF (reference sequence). CDR3 sequence: CATSSTGDYEQYF. DNA for the CDR3: TGTGCCACCAGCAGTACCGGGGACTACGAGCAGTACTTC.

The rearrangement joins TRBV28 to TRBJ2-5, with D unresolved. Looked up from germline, CDR1 is MDHEN and CDR2 is SYDVKM. Trimming pared 5 bases from V and 2 bases from J, leaving 9 bases between. The CDR3 is 13 amino acids. CDR3 sequence reads: CASSTTLQETQYF. The CDR3 DNA sequence: TGTGCCAGCAGTACCACCTTACAAGAGACCCAGTACTTC.

The sample holds a few counts of this clone. The chain has TRBV6-1 and TRBJ2-3; D is possibly TRBD1 (6 bases). The CDR3 runs 14 residues. From germline, CDR1 is MNHNS and CDR2 SASEGT. Trimming stripped 1 base from V and 6 bases from J, with 11 bases between. In nucleotides, the CDR3 is TGTGCCAGCAGTGAAGACCAGGGGTTGGATACGCAGTATTTT. This codes for CASSEDQGLDTQYF.

This chain connects TRBV4-1 to TRBJ2-2; perhaps TRBD2 as D (6 bases). Germline V gene lookup returns CDR1 MGHRA and CDR2 YSYEKL. The V end was cut by 1 base, the J end by 3 bases, with 9 bases between. There are 15 residues in the CDR3. The CDR3 region has the DNA TGCGCCAGCAGCCAAGTTAGCGGTGACACCGGGGAGCTGTTTTTT. This sequence encodes CASSQVSGDTGELFF.

This chain links TRBV2 with TRBJ2-7, with 7 bases matching TRBD2. Germline trimming cut 5 bases from V and 0 bases from J; bases unmatched to any gene: 10. Germline CDR1 and CDR2: SNHLY and FYNNEI. The CDR3 spans 16 residues. The CDR3 region has the DNA TGTGCCAGCAGTTTCCCAAGCGGGGCCCTCTCCTACGAGCAGTACTTC. Protein product: CASSFPSGALSYEQYF.

The rearrangement links TRBV27 to TRBJ1-2, with D perhaps TRBD1 (6 bases). In germline, CDR1 is MNHEY, CDR2 SMNVEV (reference sequence). The CDR3 is 14 amino acids. V lost 4 bases, J lost 7 bases, and 16 bases lay in between. Here the CDR3 DNA reads TGTGCCAGCAGTTCCACAGCCCGAGGGGGTGGCTACACCTTC. Translation gives CASSSTARGGGYTF.

The chain is built from TRBV6-5 and TRBJ2-7, with D unresolved. This CDR3 has 13 residues. Germline assignment: CDR1 MNHEY and CDR2 SVGAGI. V was shortened by 4 bases and J by 4 bases, with 11 bases between the two germline ends. The CDR3 protein is CASSSTVMYEQYF. The CDR3 DNA is TGTGCCAGCAGTTCGACGGTTATGTACGAGCAGTACTTC.

The chain has TRBV4-1 and TRBJ1-5; D ambiguous. The CDR3 contains 13 residues. Germline CDR1 is MGHRA and CDR2 is YSYEKL. The V end was cut by 0 bases, the J end by 7 bases, with 7 bases between. DNA for the CDR3: TGCGCCAGCAGCCAAGATTTGGGGCAGCCCCAGCATTTT. The encoded protein is CASSQDLGQPQHF.

This chain joins TRBV5-6 and TRBJ2-3, with D uncertain. The CDR3 extends over 11 amino acids. Trimming removed 3 bases at V and 3 bases at J, with 2 bases between. Germline CDR1 SGHDT, CDR2 YYEEEE. The CDR3 coding sequence is TGTGCCAGCAGCTCGACAGATACGCAGTATTTT. Amino acid sequence: CASSSTDTQYF.

The V and J genes are TRBV10-1 and TRBJ1-5; the D is unclear. V lost 0 bases, J lost 14 bases, and 14 bases lay in between. The CDR3 has 13 residues. From germline, CDR1 is WNHNN and CDR2 SYGVQD (reference sequence). The CDR3, as DNA: TGCGCCAGCAGTGAGTCGGGTTCTTCGAACAAGCATTTT. This sequence encodes CASSESGSSNKHF.

This clone came up a few times. The chain has TRBV15 and TRBJ1-1, with D unresolved. V lost 1 base and J 11 bases, leaving 14 bases between the germline ends. This CDR3 has 13 residues. The V gene's germline CDR1 is LNHNV and CDR2 YYDKDF (reference sequence). CDR3 DNA sequence: TGTGCCACCAGCAGAGTACCCTCAGGTGAGGCTTTCTTT. Amino acids: CATSRVPSGEAFF.

V gene TRBV18 combines with J gene TRBJ1-6; D is uncertain. The V end was cut by 3 bases, the J end by 9 bases, with 18 bases between. Germline CDR1 reads KGHSH; CDR2 reads LQKENI. This CDR3 has 16 amino acids. This CDR3 is CASSPRMDGLSSPLHF. Here the CDR3 DNA reads TGTGCCAGCTCACCGCGCATGGACGGCCTCTCTTCACCCCTCCACTTT.

The V and J genes are TRBV6-1 and TRBJ1-1; weak D call: TRBD1 (5 bases). The V gene's germline CDR1 is MNHNS and CDR2 SASEGT. The CDR3 extends over 12 amino acids. V lost 1 base and J 11 bases, leaving 11 bases between the germline ends. The DNA of the CDR3 is TGTGCCAGCAGTGAAGGGGGCAGGGAGGCTTTCTTT. It specifies CASSEGGREAFF.

This clone was counted a single time. The chain combines TRBV4-1 with TRBJ1-1; D remains ambiguous. Trimming cost V 3 bases and J 0 bases, with 8 bases left between them. The CDR3 contains 14 residues. Germline V lookup: CDR1 MGHRA, CDR2 YSYEKL. DNA for the CDR3: TGCGCCAGCAGCCACGCCCGGCTGAACACTGAAGCTTTCTTT. This translates into CASSHARLNTEAFF.

This sequence joins TRBV28 and TRBJ1-1; D gene unclear. Germline CDR1 MDHEN, CDR2 SYDVKM. Between the trimmed V and J ends, which lost 7 bases and 0 bases, there was a span of 9 bases. The CDR3 has 13 residues. The chain's CDR3 is CASKSIMNTEAFF. The CDR3 nucleotides are TGTGCCAGCAAAAGCATTATGAACACTGAAGCTTTCTTT.

This chain connects TRBV28 to TRBJ2-1, with TRBD2 matching over 10 bases. With 10 bases clipped from V and 4 bases from J, the junction kept 16 bases outside the gene matches. The V gene's germline CDR1 is MDHEN and CDR2 SYDVKM. The CDR3 covers 17 residues. The CDR3 region has the DNA TGTGCCACAGACGGTTCCAGCGGGAGGGGAATGTACAATGAGCAGTTCTTC. Translated: CATDGSSGRGMYNEQFF. Filled out from reference TRBV28 and TRBJ2-1, the complete variable domain reads DVKVTQSSRYLVKRTGEKVFLECVQDMDHENMFWYRQDPGLGLRLIYFSYDVKMKEKGDIPEGYSVSREKKERFSLILESASTNQTSMYLCATDGSSGRGMYNEQFFGPGTRLTVL.

This clone appeared once. This rearrangement joins TRBV3-1 (or the pseudogene TRBV3-2) to TRBJ1-1; possible D gene TRBD1, 5 bases. Trimming cost V 1 base and J 10 bases, with 16 bases left between them. The CDR3 runs 14 residues. Germline loops: CDR1 LGHDT, CDR2 YNNKEL (reference sequence). CDR3 nucleotides: TGTGCCAGCAGCCAAGGGATTACCGGGGGAACAGCTTTCTTT. It yields the protein CASSQGITGGTAFF.

This clone was observed once. The V gene is TRBV5-4, the J gene TRBJ2-5; weak D call: TRBD2 (5 bases). There are 14 residues in the CDR3. V lost 4 bases to trimming and J lost 2 bases, with 12 bases between them. Germline lookup yields CDR1 SGHNT and CDR2 YYREEE (reference sequence). CDR3 protein: CASSQGLQQETQYF. The CDR3 DNA sequence: TGTGCCAGCAGCCAAGGACTCCAGCAAGAGACCCAGTACTTC.

The table lists this clone with a few counts. Germline is not matched at one junction end, which may reflect a read error. Here the CDR3 DNA reads TGCGCCAGCAGCCGAGACGGACAGCCCCGCTCCTCCGAGCAGTACTTC. Translating it yields CASSRDGQPRSSEQYF. The chain couples TRBV5-1 to TRBJ2-7; D may be TRBD1 (6 bases). Germline V gene sequence: CDR1 SGHRS, CDR2 YFSETQ. There are 16 residues in the CDR3.

This clone was seen only once. CDR3 loop: CASSSQSGRAYEQYF. The CDR3 DNA reads TGTGCCAGCAGTTCGCAAAGCGGGAGGGCCTACGAGCAGTACTTC. This rearrangement joins TRBV28 to TRBJ2-7, with TRBD2 matching over 10 bases. CDR1 and CDR2 (germline): MDHEN, SYDVKM. The J segment lost 2 bases and the V segment lost 4 bases, leaving 5 bases of the junction unmatched. CDR3 length: 15 amino acids.

The chain couples TRBV21-1 to TRBJ2-3. TRBV21-1 is a pseudogene segment. The CDR3 sequence is 14 residues long. The CDR3 DNA reads as TGTGCCAGCTCCATAAAGGGTTACACAGATACGCAGTATTTT. Translated, it gives CASSIKGYTDTQYF.